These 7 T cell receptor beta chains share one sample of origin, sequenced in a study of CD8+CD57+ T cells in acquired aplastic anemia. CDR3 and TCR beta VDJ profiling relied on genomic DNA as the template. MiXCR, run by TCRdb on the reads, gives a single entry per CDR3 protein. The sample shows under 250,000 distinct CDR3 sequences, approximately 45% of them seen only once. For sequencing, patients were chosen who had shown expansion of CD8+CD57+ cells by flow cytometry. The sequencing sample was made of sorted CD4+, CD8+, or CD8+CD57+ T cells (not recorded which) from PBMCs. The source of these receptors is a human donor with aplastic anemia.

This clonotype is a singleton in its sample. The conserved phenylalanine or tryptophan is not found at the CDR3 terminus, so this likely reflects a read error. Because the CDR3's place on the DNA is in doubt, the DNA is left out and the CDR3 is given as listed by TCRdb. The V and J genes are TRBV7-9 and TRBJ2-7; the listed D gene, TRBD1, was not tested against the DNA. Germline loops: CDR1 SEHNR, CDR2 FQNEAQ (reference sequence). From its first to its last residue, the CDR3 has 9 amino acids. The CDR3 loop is CASSSERGQ.

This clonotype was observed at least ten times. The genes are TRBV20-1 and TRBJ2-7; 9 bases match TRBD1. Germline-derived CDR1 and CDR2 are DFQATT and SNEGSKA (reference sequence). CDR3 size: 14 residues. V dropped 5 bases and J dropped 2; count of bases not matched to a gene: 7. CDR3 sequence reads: CSAPTGQGTYEQYF. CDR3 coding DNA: TGCAGTGCTCCTACGGGACAGGGTACCTACGAGCAGTACTTC.

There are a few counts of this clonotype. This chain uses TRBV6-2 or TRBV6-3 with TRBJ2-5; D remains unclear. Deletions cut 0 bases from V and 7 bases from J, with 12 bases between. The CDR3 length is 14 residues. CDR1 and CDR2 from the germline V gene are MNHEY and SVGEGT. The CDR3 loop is CASSYSEGSGTQYF. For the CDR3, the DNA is TGTGCCAGCAGTTACTCGGAAGGATCTGGGACCCAGTACTTC.

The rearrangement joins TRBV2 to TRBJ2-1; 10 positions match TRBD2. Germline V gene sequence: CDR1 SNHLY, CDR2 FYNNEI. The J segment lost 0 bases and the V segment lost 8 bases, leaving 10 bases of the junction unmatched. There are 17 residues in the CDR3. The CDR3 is CASPHSGGPYSYNEQFF. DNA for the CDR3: TGTGCCAGCCCTCATAGCGGGGGGCCCTACTCCTACAATGAGCAGTTCTTC.

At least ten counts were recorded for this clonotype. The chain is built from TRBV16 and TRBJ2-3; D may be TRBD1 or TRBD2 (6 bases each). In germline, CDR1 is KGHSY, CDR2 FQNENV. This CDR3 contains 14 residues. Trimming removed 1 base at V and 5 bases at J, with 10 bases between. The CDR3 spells CASSQWGAEDTQYF. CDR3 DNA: TGTGCCAGCAGCCAATGGGGGGCGGAAGATACGCAGTATTTT.

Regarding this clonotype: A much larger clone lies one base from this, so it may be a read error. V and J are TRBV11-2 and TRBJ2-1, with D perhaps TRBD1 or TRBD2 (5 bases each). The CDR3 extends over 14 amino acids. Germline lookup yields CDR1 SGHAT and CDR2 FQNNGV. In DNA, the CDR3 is TGTGCCGGCAGCTCCCCGGGACGCCACAATGAGCAGTTCTTC. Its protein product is CAGSSPGRHNEQFF.

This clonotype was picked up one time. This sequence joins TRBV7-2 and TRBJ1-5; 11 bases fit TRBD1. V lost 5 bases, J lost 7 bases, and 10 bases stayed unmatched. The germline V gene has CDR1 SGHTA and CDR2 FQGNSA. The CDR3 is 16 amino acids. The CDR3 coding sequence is TGTGCCAGCAGCACTGGACAGGGGGCATCCTTCCAGCCCCAGCATTTT. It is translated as CASSTGQGASFQPQHF. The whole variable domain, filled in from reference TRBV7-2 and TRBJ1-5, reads GAGVSQSPSNKVTEKGKDVELRCDPISGHTALYWYRQSLGQGLEFLIYFQGNSAPDKSGLPSDRFSAERTGGSVSTLTIQRTQQEDSAVYLCASSTGQGASFQPQHFGDGTRLSIL.